One and the same sample provided the 25 T cell receptor beta chains below, sequenced in a study of CD8 T cells in ankylosing spondylitis. TCRdb used MiXCR to reprocess the 5' RACE reads, holding one entry per CDR3 protein. The table includes about 88,000 distinct CDR3 sequences, around 25% detected once. What was sequenced was blood, either unsorted or a sorted T cell fraction (not recorded which). The receptors were sampled from a male donor with ankylosing spondylitis or in good health (not recorded which).

The table lists this clonotype with a few counts. This chain connects TRBV7-2 to TRBJ2-1, with D possibly being TRBD2 (6 bases). Germline V gives CDR1 SGHTA, CDR2 FQGNSA. CDR3 length: 18 residues. V gave up 0 bases and J gave up 0 bases, with 15 bases separating them. CDR3 in DNA: TGTGCCAGCAGCTTAGCCCGGGACTTCGTTTTCTCCTACAATGAGCAGTTCTTC. The encoded protein is CASSLARDFVFSYNEQFF. Variable domain in full (rest from reference TRBV7-2 and TRBJ2-1): GAGVSQSPSNKVTEKGKDVELRCDPISGHTALYWYRQSLGQGLEFLIYFQGNSAPDKSGLPSDRFSAERTGGSVSTLTIQRTQQEDSAVYLCASSLARDFVFSYNEQFFGPGTRLTVL.

The gene calls are TRBV7-9 and TRBJ1-4; D is unclear. V was trimmed by 7 bases and J by 6 bases, leaving 15 bases between them. Germline V gene lookup returns CDR1 SEHNR and CDR2 FQNEAQ (reference sequence). This CDR3 is 14 amino acids long. The CDR3 here is CASTIDGPYEKLFF. The DNA for the CDR3 is TGTGCCAGCACCATAGATGGGCCGTATGAAAAACTGTTTTTT.

The chain carries TRBV15 and TRBJ2-7; TRBD1 agrees at 9 bases. The CDR3 is 16 residues long. Germline CDR1 is LNHNV and CDR2 is YYDKDF (reference sequence). V was pared by 1 base and J by 5 bases, with 9 bases of the junction left unmatched. CDR3 region: CATSRGGGTGFNEQYV. CDR3 in DNA: TGTGCCACCAGCAGAGGTGGTGGGACAGGGTTCAACGAGCAGTACGTC.

V is TRBV5-1 and J is TRBJ2-2, with D possibly called TRBD1 or TRBD2 (5 bases each). CDR3 length: 14 residues. Trimming left V 3 bases short and J 2 bases short, with 8 bases between. Per germline, CDR1 SGHRS and CDR2 YFSETQ. The chain's CDR3 is CASSWDGNTGELFF. As DNA, the CDR3 is TGCGCCAGCAGCTGGGACGGTAACACCGGGGAGCTGTTTTTT.

This clonotype appeared a single time. The V call is TRBV2, the J call TRBJ1-2; D might be TRBD1 (5 bases). The V gene's germline CDR1 is SNHLY and CDR2 FYNNEI. V was cut by 7 bases and J by 6 bases, with 15 bases left in between. The CDR3 has 13 residues. The CDR3 coding sequence is TGTGCCAGCATCAGGACGGTGGGGGATGGCTACACCTTC. Protein: CASIRTVGDGYTF.

This chain uses TRBV5-1 with TRBJ1-6; D is perhaps TRBD1 (5 bases). CDR3 size: 14 residues. Trimming took off 4 bases at V and 7 bases at J, with 12 bases between the two ends. CDR1 SGHRS and CDR2 YFSETQ come from the germline V gene. The CDR3 protein is CASSADKLNSPLHF. Written as DNA, the CDR3 is TGCGCCAGCAGCGCGGACAAATTAAATTCACCCCTCCACTTT.

There are a few counts of this clonotype. This chain links TRBV28 with TRBJ1-1; 7 bases line up with TRBD1. This CDR3 is 16 amino acids long. Germline CDR1 and CDR2: MDHEN and SYDVKM. The ends lost 6 bases at V and 0 bases at J; junction bases unmatched: 10. Here the CDR3 reads CASSSGQAGMNTEAFF. The DNA of the CDR3 is TGTGCCAGCAGCTCCGGACAGGCCGGAATGAACACTGAAGCTTTCTTT.

There are a few counts of this clonotype. This chain uses TRBV5-1 with TRBJ2-3; tentative D call: TRBD1 (6 bases). The germline gives CDR1 SGHRS, CDR2 YFSETQ. The CDR3 loop spans 17 amino acids. The V gene lost 0 bases and the J gene lost 4 bases, with 18 bases spanning the gap. The CDR3 bases are TGCGCCAGCAGCTTGGCCTTGGGGGCGCATGTTCCAGATACGCAGTATTTT. This sequence encodes CASSLALGAHVPDTQYF.

This clonotype was picked up a small number of times. The chain combines TRBV20-1 with TRBJ1-5; D is possibly TRBD1 (6 bases). This CDR3 is 17 amino acids long. Trimming removed 3 bases at V and 2 bases at J, with 20 bases between. Germline V gives CDR1 DFQATT, CDR2 SNEGSKA (reference sequence). CDR3 sequence: CSASGRGALGGNQPQHF. The DNA of the CDR3 is TGCAGTGCTAGTGGGCGGGGGGCCCTAGGTGGCAATCAGCCCCAGCATTTT.

This clonotype occurred a few times. This chain joins TRBV7-2 and TRBJ2-1, with 9 bases that match TRBD2. CDR1 is SGHTA, CDR2 FQGNSA, per germline. The CDR3 has 14 amino acids. The V and J ends lost 3 bases and 7 bases, in that order; junction bases with no gene match: 4. DNA for the CDR3: TGTGCCAGCAGCTTTCAGCGGGAGGTAAATGAGCAGTTCTTC. This codes for CASSFQREVNEQFF.

This clonotype has just a few counts. This chain uses TRBV5-1 with TRBJ2-7; no clear D. This CDR3 comprises 14 residues. Trimming removed 0 bases from V and 1 base from J, with 8 bases in between. In germline, CDR1 is SGHRS, CDR2 YFSETQ. CDR3 region: CASSLEGMSYEQYF. In DNA, the CDR3 is TGCGCCAGCAGCTTGGAGGGTATGTCCTACGAGCAGTACTTC.

This clonotype showed up just a few times. This rearrangement joins TRBV20-1 to TRBJ2-7; D possibly corresponds to TRBD1 (6 bases). The CDR3 contains 13 residues. Germline CDR1 and CDR2: DFQATT and SNEGSKA (reference sequence). Trimming stripped 2 bases from V and 6 bases from J, with 14 bases between. CDR3 DNA sequence: TGCAGTGCTAGAAGGACAGCCAGGGGCGAGCAGTACTTC. Protein sequence: CSARRTARGEQYF.

This sequence joins TRBV12-3 or TRBV12-4 and TRBJ1-1; TRBD1 is a possible D gene (6 bases). The CDR3 is made up of 16 amino acids. Between the trimmed V and J ends, which lost 1 base and 4 bases, there was a span of 16 bases. CDR3 nucleotide sequence: TGTGCCAGCAGTTTAGAGTGGGCAGGGGCTTTCACTGAAGCTTTCTTT. Its protein is CASSLEWAGAFTEAFF.

The chain is built from TRBV7-9 and TRBJ2-4; possibly TRBD2 for D (6 bases). V was trimmed by 5 bases and J by 3 bases, leaving 11 bases between them. CDR1 is SEHNR and CDR2 is FQNEAQ in the germline V gene (reference sequence). CDR3 size: 14 residues. CDR3 residues: CASSGGEGKNIQYF. The CDR3 DNA follows: TGTGCCAGCAGCGGCGGGGAAGGCAAAAACATTCAGTACTTC.

CDR3 region: CASSIRGTGLYEQYF. CDR3 DNA: TGCGCCAGCAGCATCCGCGGGACAGGGTTGTACGAGCAGTACTTC. The chain is built from TRBV5-1 and TRBJ2-7; TRBD1 matches 9 bases. With V trimmed by 4 bases and J by 4 bases, 9 bases remained unmatched. The germline V gene has CDR1 SGHRS and CDR2 YFSETQ. The CDR3 loop spans 15 amino acids.

This clonotype was counted between two and nine times. The gene calls are TRBV18 and TRBJ1-3, with no clear D. The CDR3 extends over 14 amino acids. V was shortened by 2 bases and J by 3 bases, with 8 bases between the two germline ends. Per germline, CDR1 KGHSH and CDR2 LQKENI. Here the CDR3 DNA reads TGTGCCAGCTCACCAAAGGTTCTTGGAAACACCATATATTTT. Its translation: CASSPKVLGNTIYF.

The CDR3 sequence: CASSPRTDAGELFF. CDR3 DNA: TGTGCCAGCAGTCCCAGGACAGATGCCGGGGAGCTGTTTTTT. The rearrangement uses TRBV12-3 or TRBV12-4 and TRBJ2-2; a weak D match, TRBD1 (6 bases). This CDR3 region has 14 residues. Trimming took 5 bases from V and 6 from J, leaving 13 bases between them.

This clonotype was counted once. This rearrangement joins TRBV6-5 to TRBJ1-5, with 7 bases identical to TRBD1. The germline CDR1 and CDR2 sequences are MNHEY and SVGAGI. This CDR3 contains 14 residues. V shed 2 bases and J 7 bases; nucleotides not matched to a gene: 5. CDR3 sequence: CASSYRTGWQPQHF. The CDR3 region has the DNA TGTGCCAGCAGTTACAGGACAGGATGGCAGCCCCAGCATTTT.

This clonotype was observed at least ten times. V and J are TRBV6-4 and TRBJ2-3, with 7 bases that match TRBD1. Germline V gives CDR1 MRHNA, CDR2 SNTAGT. V lost 6 bases to trimming and J lost 1 base; unmatched junction nucleotides: 1. CDR3 length: 13 residues. The CDR3 loop is CASRGTGTDTQYF. CDR3 nucleotides: TGTGCCAGCAGGGGGACAGGCACAGATACGCAGTATTTT.

This clonotype appeared a few times. The rearrangement uses TRBV5-1 and TRBJ2-1, with TRBD2 identical over 13 bases. V shed 4 bases, J shed 0 bases, and the junction held 1 base outside the gene matches. Germline loops: CDR1 SGHRS, CDR2 YFSETQ. This CDR3 region has 16 residues. Here the CDR3 reads CASSRTSGSSYNEQFF. The CDR3 DNA reads as TGCGCCAGCAGCCGGACTAGCGGGAGCTCCTACAATGAGCAGTTCTTC.

Points on this clonotype: One end of the junction does not line up with germline, which may come from a read error. This chain uses TRBV7-9 with TRBJ1-3; 8 bases are a match to TRBD1. CDR1 and CDR2 from the germline V gene are SEHNR and FQNEAQ (reference sequence). The CDR3 consists of 13 residues. In DNA, the CDR3 is TGTGCCAGCAGCTCTACAGGGGGAAGCACCATATATTTT. As protein: CASSSTGGSTIYF.

V gene TRBV5-6 combines with J gene TRBJ1-5; maybe TRBD1 (5 bases). The germline V gene encodes CDR1 SGHDT and CDR2 YYEEEE. This CDR3 is built from 15 residues. V shed 2 bases and J shed 2 bases, with 11 bases lying between them. The DNA for the CDR3 is TGTGCCAGCAGCTTTGGGGGATGGGGCAATCAGCCCCAGCATTTT. Translated, it gives CASSFGGWGNQPQHF.

This chain links TRBV7-2 with TRBJ1-5, with a tentative D call TRBD1 (6 bases). Trimming removed 5 bases at V and 4 bases at J, with 15 bases between. Germline assignment: CDR1 SGHTA and CDR2 FQGNSA. The CDR3 length is 15 residues. DNA of the CDR3: TGTGCCAGCAGCGAAGTGACAGGCGAAAATCAGCCCCAGCATTTT. It codes for CASSEVTGENQPQHF.

The rearrangement uses TRBV20-1 and TRBJ1-5; maybe TRBD1 (5 bases). The germline V gene encodes CDR1 DFQATT and CDR2 SNEGSKA (reference sequence). The CDR3 loop spans 14 amino acids. V was trimmed by 3 bases and J by 7 bases, leaving 16 bases between them. DNA of the CDR3: TGCAGTGCTAGGGAGGGCTCCGGGGGACAGCCCCAGCATTTT. It is translated as CSAREGSGGQPQHF.

This chain connects TRBV6-2 or TRBV6-3 to TRBJ1-2; D uncertain. Germline lookup yields CDR1 MNHEY and CDR2 SVGEGT. The CDR3 totals 15 residues. Trimming took off 2 bases at V and 2 bases at J, with 12 bases between the two ends. The CDR3, as DNA: TGTGCCAGCAGTTACCCAACGCAGGACAACTATGGCTACACCTTC. Translation gives CASSYPTQDNYGYTF.